This entry is about one TCR beta chain. This sample was taken from a study of long-term antiretroviral therapy in people with HIV. V gave up 3 bases and J gave up 2 bases, with 15 bases separating them. Germline V gene data show CDR1 as SGHAT and CDR2 as FQNNGV. This CDR3 has 16 residues. Researchers report immunoSEQ v3.0 was run at survey level. Profiling relied on immunoSEQ multiplex PCR, and the TCRdb table lists in-frame clones only, not all of them. The sample contains 30,000 to 50,000 clones, 85% to 90% of which appear only once. The specimen comprised unsorted PBMCs, sampled 3.1 years after starting antiretroviral therapy. The chain links TRBV11-2 to TRBJ2-3, with D possibly being TRBD1 (6 bases). This sequence originates from a woman between 50 and 59 years old with HIV. Written as DNA, the CDR3 is TGTGCCAGCAGCTTTATCTCCGGGACAACCACAGATACGCAGTATTTT. Its protein product is CASSFISGTTTDTQYF.